The present TCR beta chain was sequenced within a study of persistence of HIV-infected CD4 T cells. This clone was counted only a few times. The target antigen is unknown. Sequencing used immunoSEQ version 4 in survey mode. Each sample used up to about 1 ug genomic DNA diluted to approximately 9.2 ng/uL. TCRdb's table, derived via immunoSEQ multiplex PCR, lists solely in-frame clones and lacks some. The sample holds approximately 8,000 clones, less than 70% seen once. CDR1 is MNHEY and CDR2 is SMNVEV in the germline V gene (reference sequence). The CDR3 runs to 11 residues. Deletions cut 9 bases from V and 0 bases from J, with 6 bases between. The stimulus was lysate of CMV-infected fibroblasts, around 10 ug/mL. Sorting selected CD4+ T cells upregulating both CD40 ligand and CD69. General observations from the study: Rare CMV-responding cells carrying HIV-1 proviruses were not analyzed separately for TCR.

The sequenced sample was CD4+ T cells sorted from PBMCs after approximately 20-hour stimulation, obtained from a patient who received antiretroviral therapy. The clonotype comes from an adult man with HIV who was CMV-seropositive. V gene TRBV27 combines with J gene TRBJ2-7; D uncertain. CDR3 protein: CASQSSYEQYF. CDR3 coding DNA: TGTGCCAGTCAGAGCTCCTACGAGCAGTACTTC.